This T cell receptor (beta chain) was documented in a study of T cell responses to AZD1222 COVID-19 vaccine. From germline, CDR1 is MNHEY and CDR2 SVGAGI. Losses at the gene ends were 8 bases for V and 3 bases for J; bases not matched to a gene: 7. The CDR3 runs 13 residues. The repertoire was sequenced with immunoSEQ multiplex PCR; TCRdb's copy has only in-frame clones and lacks some. Of 84,000 or so clones detected, under 95% appear once; the ten largest clones hold approximately 5.2%. Worth noting for this clone: Other nucleotide sequences from this sample produce the same CDR3.

The clonotype comes from an adult in good health. Sequenced here: peripheral blood, sampled on day 0 of MenACWY control vaccination. V is TRBV6-5 and J is TRBJ2-7; 7 bases map to TRBD1. CDR3 sequence reads: CASGRGGDYEQYF. The CDR3, as DNA: TGTGCCAGCGGTCGAGGGGGCGACTACGAGCAGTACTTC.